These T cell receptor beta chains were read from a single sample in a study of cytomegalovirus exposure and HLA in healthy donors. The method was immunoSEQ multiplex PCR; TCRdb's version includes in-frame clones alone and lacks a portion of them. Of 140,000 to 150,000 clones in the sample, 79% were seen once. The specimen sequenced was PBMCs. The receptors stem from a woman aged 40 to 50 in good health and CMV-seropositive. Each CDR3 is given with its conserved first and last residue. D genes are given only for firm matches. Not every row has a clone size; where given, it reads once, few, many or a size class.

J gene | clone size | V gene | D gene | CDR3 protein | CDR3 DNA
TRBJ1-1 | - | TRBV18 | - | CASSPWVTSMNTEAFF | TGTGCCAGCTCACCATGGGTGACATCCATGAACACTGAAGCTTTCTTT
TRBJ2-6 | - | TRBV6-1 | TRBD1 | CASSEIGGGGANVLTF | TGTGCCAGCAGTGAAATAGGGGGCGGTGGGGCCAACGTCCTGACTTTC
TRBJ1-5 | few | TRBV15 | TRBD1 | CATSSRGQAPQHF | TGTGCCACCAGCAGCAGGGGGCAGGCGCCCCAGCATTTT
TRBJ1-2 | few | TRBV5-4 | TRBD1 | CASSPGTGISGYTF | TGTGCCAGCAGCCCCGGGACAGGGATAAGTGGCTACACCTTC
TRBJ2-2 | few | TRBV30 | - | CAWSVGAGELFF | TGTGCCTGGAGTGTCGGGGCCGGGGAGCTGTTTTTT
TRBJ2-1 | once | TRBV9 | TRBD2 | CASSGGLGTSLYEQFF | TGTGCCAGCAGCGGGGGACTCGGGACTAGTCTGTATGAGCAGTTCTTC
TRBJ1-1 | - | TRBV7-2 | TRBD1 | CASSVQGGSAEAFF | TGTGCCAGCAGCGTACAGGGGGGCTCCGCTGAAGCTTTCTTT
TRBJ1-2 | - | TRBV6-1 | - | CASSEEAGLTKGYTF | TGTGCCAGCAGTGAAGAGGCGGGACTAACGAAAGGCTACACCTTC
TRBJ2-7 | - | TRBV27 | - | CASSLGAGLNEQYF | TGTGCCAGCAGTTTAGGGGCAGGGCTCAACGAGCAGTACTTC
TRBJ1-5 | - | TRBV30 | - | CACAGGGGLGGNQPQHF | TGTGCCTGCGCCGGGGGGGGAGGGTTAGGTGGCAATCAGCCCCAGCATTTT
TRBJ2-3 | - | TRBV30 | TRBD2 | CAWVAGGTDTQYF | TGTGCCTGGGTAGCGGGGGGCACAGATACGCAGTATTTT
TRBJ2-3 | few | TRBV5-1 | - | CASSSPRDIYTDTQYF | TGCGCCAGCAGCTCGCCTAGGGACATTTACACAGATACGCAGTATTTT
TRBJ1-5 | - | TRBV5-5 | TRBD1 | CASSPLETGANQPQHF | TGTGCCAGCAGCCCCCTTGAGACAGGGGCAAATCAGCCCCAGCATTTT
TRBJ1-2 | - | TRBV7-3 | - | CASSSRKQGYYGYTF | TGTGCCAGCAGCTCAAGAAAACAGGGCTACTATGGCTACACCTTC
TRBJ1-3 | - | TRBV5-1 | - | CASSGGSSGNTIYF | TGCGCCAGCAGCGGAGGGTCCTCTGGAAACACCATATATTTT
TRBJ1-2 | - | TRBV4-1 | - | CASSQVTGAVGYTF | TGCGCCAGCAGCCAAGTGACAGGTGCGGTTGGCTACACCTTC
TRBJ2-1 | - | TRBV10-3 | TRBD2 | CAISEGLAGLNEQFF | TGTGCCATCAGTGAGGGACTAGCGGGACTTAATGAGCAGTTCTTC
TRBJ1-1 | - | TRBV7-2 | TRBD1 | CASSWAFTGDMAAFF | TGTGCCAGCAGCTGGGCCTTCACAGGGGACATGGCTGCTTTCTTT
TRBJ2-2 | - | TRBV4-1 | TRBD2 | CASRLAGGTGELFF | TGCGCCAGCAGACTAGCGGGGGGGACCGGGGAGCTGTTTTTT
TRBJ1-4 | once | TRBV10-3 | TRBD1 | CAISRTGGSNEKLFF | TGTGCCATCAGTCGGACAGGGGGTTCTAATGAAAAACTGTTTTTT
TRBJ1-1 | - | TRBV5-1 | - | CASSFRAGGASGGEAFF | TGCGCCAGCAGCTTCAGGGCAGGAGGGGCAAGCGGGGGTGAAGCTTTCTTT
TRBJ2-7 | - | TRBV6-5 | TRBD1 | CASSYSPGQLTYEQYF | TGTGCCAGCAGTTACTCGCCGGGACAGCTTACCTACGAGCAGTACTTC
TRBJ1-2 | few | TRBV10-2 | - | CASSESQGPYTF | TGCGCCAGCAGCGAGAGCCAGGGTCCCTACACCTTC
TRBJ1-4 | - | TRBV6-1 | - | CASSEFSAAINEKLFF | TGTGCCAGCAGTGAATTTAGCGCAGCGATTAATGAAAAACTGTTTTTT
TRBJ2-7 | - | TRBV5-1 | - | CASSLSAAYEQYF | TGCGCCAGCAGCTTATCTGCGGCCTACGAGCAGTACTTC
TRBJ1-6 | - | TRBV30 | - | CAWSRQANSPLHF | TGTGCCTGGAGTAGACAGGCAAATTCACCCCTCCACTTT
TRBJ2-5 | - | TRBV6-5 | TRBD1 | CASRKGQGQETQYF | TGTGCCAGCAGAAAAGGACAGGGACAAGAGACCCAGTACTTC
TRBJ2-1 | - | TRBV18 | - | CASSPRPSVNEQFF | TGTGCCAGCTCACCAAGGCCTAGCGTCAATGAGCAGTTCTTC
TRBJ2-5 | - | TRBV5-1 | - | CASSLDRAKETQYF | TGCGCCAGCAGCTTGGACAGGGCCAAAGAGACCCAGTACTTC
TRBJ2-1 | - | TRBV28 | - | CASSEIEGLQFF | TGTGCCAGCTCGGAGATTGAGGGACTGCAGTTCTTC
TRBJ2-2 | - | TRBV7-3 | TRBD1 | CASSLRGGGTGELFF | TGTGCCAGCAGCTTAAGAGGGGGCGGCACCGGGGAGCTGTTTTTT
TRBJ2-1 | - | TRBV5-1 | - | CASSTRTFSSYNEQFF | TGCGCCAGCAGCACCCGGACTTTTAGCTCCTACAATGAGCAGTTCTTC
TRBJ2-3 | - | TRBV7-6 | TRBD2 | CASSLAAHTDTQYF | TGTGCCAGCAGCCTAGCGGCCCACACAGATACGCAGTATTTT
TRBJ2-7 | once | TRBV7-9 | - | CASSLSTGPYEQYF | TGTGCCAGCAGCTTATCGACAGGCCCCTACGAGCAGTACTTC
TRBJ1-2 | - | TRBV5-6 | - | CASSLGSAGYYGYTF | TGTGCCAGCAGCTTGGGCAGCGCGGGGTACTATGGCTACACCTTC
TRBJ1-1 | - | TRBV1 | - | CTSSQTGGHTEAFF | TGCACCAGCAGCCAGACAGGGGGCCACACTGAAGCTTTCTTT
TRBJ1-1 | few | TRBV11-2 | TRBD1 | CASSSGGRVEAFF | TGTGCCAGCAGCTCAGGGGGCCGGGTAGAAGCTTTCTTT
TRBJ1-2 | once | TRBV10-1 | - | CASRDRYWYGYTF | TGCGCCAGCAGAGACAGGTATTGGTATGGCTACACCTTC
TRBJ2-2 | - | TRBV9 | - | CASSVGSGLNTGELFF | TGTGCCAGCAGCGTAGGGTCCGGACTGAACACCGGGGAGCTGTTTTTT
TRBJ1-1 | - | TRBV7-9 | TRBD1 | CASSLVSGGTEAFF | TGTGCCAGCAGCTTGGTGTCAGGGGGCACTGAAGCTTTCTTT
TRBJ1-5 | - | TRBV9 | - | CASSAAGGNQPQHF | TGTGCCAGCAGCGCGGCAGGGGGCAATCAGCCCCAGCATTTT
TRBJ2-7 | once | TRBV19 | TRBD2 | CASSMAGGLEQYF | TGTGCCAGTAGTATGGCGGGGGGGCTTGAGCAGTACTTC
TRBJ1-5 | - | TRBV19 | - | CASSIGHYQPQHF | TGTGCCAGTAGTATAGGGCATTATCAGCCCCAGCATTTT
TRBJ1-2 | - | TRBV19 | TRBD1 | CASSTLTGQGYGYTF | TGTGCCAGTAGTACCCTTACGGGACAGGGCTATGGCTACACCTTC
TRBJ1-1 | - | TRBV5-4 | - | CASSRDLGLGSTEAFF | TGTGCCAGCAGCAGGGACTTAGGACTGGGGAGCACTGAAGCTTTCTTT
TRBJ1-2 | - | TRBV18 | TRBD1 | CASSPPGQAGGYTF | TGTGCCAGCTCACCACCGGGACAGGCCGGGGGCTACACCTTC
TRBJ2-7 | - | TRBV6-5 | - | CASSYAGWGEQYF | TGTGCCAGCAGTTATGCGGGCTGGGGCGAGCAGTACTTC
TRBJ2-3 | - | TRBV19 | TRBD2 | CASERGANTDTQYF | TGTGCCAGCGAGCGGGGAGCCAACACAGATACGCAGTATTTT